This TCR beta chain is from a study of cytomegalovirus exposure and HLA in healthy donors. Study-wide context: Of the donors genotyped, approximately 410 in all, about 76% fell in the Caucasian-associated ancestry cluster.

As to this clone: What it binds is unknown.

Findings and limits, study-wide: The investigators catalogued 150 to 200 TCR beta chains as cytomegalovirus-associated. Apart from CMV serostatus, no immune exposure information was available. Follow-up analysis seemed to connect common viral pathogens with several of the most significant clusters identified.

Both 60 Vbeta primers and 13 Jbeta primers went into the PCR. The protocol was immunoSEQ multiplex PCR, while the TCRdb copy is restricted to in-frame clones and leaves out a portion. The sample has 100,000 or so clones, more than 75% seen once. The CDR3 extends over 14 amino acids. J gave up 6 bases and V 4 bases, and 5 bases lay outside the gene matches. Per the germline V gene, CDR1 is SEHNR and CDR2 is FQNEAQ (reference sequence). The receptor was derived from a woman aged 50 to 60 in good health and CMV-seropositive. The source material was PBMCs. The chain carries TRBV7-9 and TRBJ2-7, with 11 nucleotides matching TRBD1. CDR3 bases: TGTGCCAGCAGCTCGGGACAGGGGGGACGCGAGCAGTACTTC. Translating it yields CASSSGQGGREQYF.